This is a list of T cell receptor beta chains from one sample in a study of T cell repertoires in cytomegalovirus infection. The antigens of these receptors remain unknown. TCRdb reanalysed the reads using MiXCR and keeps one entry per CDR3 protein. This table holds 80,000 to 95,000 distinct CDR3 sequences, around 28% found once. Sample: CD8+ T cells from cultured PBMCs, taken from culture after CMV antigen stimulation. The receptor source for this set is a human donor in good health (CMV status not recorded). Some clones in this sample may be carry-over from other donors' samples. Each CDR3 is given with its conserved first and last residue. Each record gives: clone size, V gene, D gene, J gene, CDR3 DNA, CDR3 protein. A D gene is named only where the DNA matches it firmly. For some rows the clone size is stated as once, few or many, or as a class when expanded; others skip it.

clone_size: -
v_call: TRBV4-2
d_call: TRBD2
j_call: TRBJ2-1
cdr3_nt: TGTGCCAGCAGCCAAGTTCCGACTAGCGGCAATGAGCAGTTCTTC
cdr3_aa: CASSQVPTSGNEQFF

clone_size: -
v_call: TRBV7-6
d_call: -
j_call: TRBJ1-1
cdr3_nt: TGTGCCAGCAGCTTATCGGTCCACACTGAAGCTTTCTTT
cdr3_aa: CASSLSVHTEAFF

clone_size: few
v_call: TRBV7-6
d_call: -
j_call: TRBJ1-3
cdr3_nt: TGTGCCAGCAGCTTAGACGCGTTGGACACCATATATTTT
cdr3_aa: CASSLDALDTIYF

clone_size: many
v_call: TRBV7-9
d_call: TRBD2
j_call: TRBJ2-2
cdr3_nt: TGTGCCAGCAGCTTTAATCTAGCGGTCACCGGGGAGCTGTTTTTT
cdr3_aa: CASSFNLAVTGELFF

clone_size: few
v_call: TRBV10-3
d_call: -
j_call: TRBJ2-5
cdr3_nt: TGTGCCATCAGTGAGGCGACCCCTGTAGAGACCCAGTACTTC
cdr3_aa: CAISEATPVETQYF

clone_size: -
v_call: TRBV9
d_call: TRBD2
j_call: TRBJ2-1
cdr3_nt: TGTGCCAGCAGCGTTAGCGGGGGGGTTTACAATGAGCAGTTCTTC
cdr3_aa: CASSVSGGVYNEQFF

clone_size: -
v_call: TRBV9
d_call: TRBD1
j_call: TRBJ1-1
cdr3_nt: TGTGCCAGCACCGATCCGGGACAGACGAACACTGAAGCTTTCTTT
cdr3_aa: CASTDPGQTNTEAFF

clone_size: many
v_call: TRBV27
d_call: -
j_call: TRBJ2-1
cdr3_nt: TGTGCCAGCAGCCTGGATGGGAATGAGCAGTTCTTC
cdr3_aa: CASSLDGNEQFF

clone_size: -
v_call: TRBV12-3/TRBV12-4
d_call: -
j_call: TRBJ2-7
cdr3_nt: TGTGCCAGCAGTTTGGTCCCCCCCGAGCAGTACTTC
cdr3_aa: CASSLVPPEQYF

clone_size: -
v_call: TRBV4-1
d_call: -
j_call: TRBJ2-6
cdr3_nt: TGCGCCAGCAGCCAACCCGCCCGCGTTGGGGCCAACGTCCTGACTTTC
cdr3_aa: CASSQPARVGANVLTF

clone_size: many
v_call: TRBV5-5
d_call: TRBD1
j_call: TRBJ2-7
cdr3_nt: TGTGCCAGCAGCCGAATGGGACAGGTGACCTACGAGCAGTACTTC
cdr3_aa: CASSRMGQVTYEQYF

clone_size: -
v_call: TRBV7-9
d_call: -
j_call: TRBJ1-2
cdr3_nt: TGTGCCAGCAGCGTCGGACAAATCTATGGCTACACCTTC
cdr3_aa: CASSVGQIYGYTF

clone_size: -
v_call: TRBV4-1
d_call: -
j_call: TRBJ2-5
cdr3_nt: TGTGCCAGCAGCGAGGGACTTTCTCCCCAAGAGACCCAGTACTTC
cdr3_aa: CASSEGLSPQETQYF

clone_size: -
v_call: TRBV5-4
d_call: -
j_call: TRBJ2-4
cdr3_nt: TGTGCCAGCAGCTTGGAGTCCCGGGGTGAGAACATTCAGTACTTC
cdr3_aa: CASSLESRGENIQYF

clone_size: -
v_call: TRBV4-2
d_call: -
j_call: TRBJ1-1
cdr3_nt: TGTGCCAGCAGCCTCATGGGGGGCACTGAAGCTTTCTTT
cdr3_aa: CASSLMGGTEAFF

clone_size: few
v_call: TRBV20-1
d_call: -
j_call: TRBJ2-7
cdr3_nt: TGCAGTGCTAAAGATCAGGGAAGGTCCCACGAGCAGTACTTC
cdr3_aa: CSAKDQGRSHEQYF

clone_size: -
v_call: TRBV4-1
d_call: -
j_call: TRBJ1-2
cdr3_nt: TGCGCCAGCAGCCAAGAGGACACGAACTATGGCTACACCTTC
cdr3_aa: CASSQEDTNYGYTF

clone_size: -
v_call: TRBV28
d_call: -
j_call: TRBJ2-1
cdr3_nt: TGTGCCAGCACCGTGGGCGTGCGGAGTGCCGATGAGCAGTTCTTC
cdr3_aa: CASTVGVRSADEQFF

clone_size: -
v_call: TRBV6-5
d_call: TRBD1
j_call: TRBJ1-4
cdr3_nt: TGTGCCAGCAGGTCGGGACAGGGTTACGAAAAACTGTTTTTT
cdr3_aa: CASRSGQGYEKLFF

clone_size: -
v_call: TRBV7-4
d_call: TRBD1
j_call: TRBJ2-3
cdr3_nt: TGTGCCAGCAGCGAAGGGACAGGGGATGTGTCAGATACGCAGTATTTT
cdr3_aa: CASSEGTGDVSDTQYF

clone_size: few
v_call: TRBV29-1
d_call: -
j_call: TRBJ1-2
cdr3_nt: TGCAGCGCCCCTCGGGGGGAGAATGGCTACACCTTC
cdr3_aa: CSAPRGENGYTF

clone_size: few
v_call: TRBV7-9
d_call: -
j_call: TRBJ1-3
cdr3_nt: TGTGCCAGCAGCTTACCAGGGGATGGAAACACCATATATTTT
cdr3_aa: CASSLPGDGNTIYF

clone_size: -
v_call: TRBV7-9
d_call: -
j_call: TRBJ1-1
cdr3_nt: TGTGCCAGCAGCTTATATGACTCAGGACCCCCGGAAGCTTTCTTT
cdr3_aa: CASSLYDSGPPEAFF

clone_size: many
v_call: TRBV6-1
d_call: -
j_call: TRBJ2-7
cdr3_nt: TGTGCCAGCAGTGAAGGGTACGAGCAGTACTTC
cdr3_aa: CASSEGYEQYF

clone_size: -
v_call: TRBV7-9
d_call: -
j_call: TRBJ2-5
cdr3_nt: TGTGCCAGCAGCCCGGACTTTTTCCAAGAGACCCAGTACTTC
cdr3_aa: CASSPDFFQETQYF

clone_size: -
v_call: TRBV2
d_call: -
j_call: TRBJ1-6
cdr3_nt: TGTGCCAGCGGGGACAACTATAATTCACCCCTCCACTTT
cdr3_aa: CASGDNYNSPLHF

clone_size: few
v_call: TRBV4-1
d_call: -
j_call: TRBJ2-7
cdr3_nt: TGCGCCAGCAGCTATTCCGGTGGTAGCGGAAGCTCCTACGAGCAGTACTTC
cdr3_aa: CASSYSGGSGSSYEQYF

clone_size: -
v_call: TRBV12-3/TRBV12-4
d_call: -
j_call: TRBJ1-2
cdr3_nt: TGTGCCAGCAGTCCGTTTGGCGATGGCTACACCTTC
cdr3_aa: CASSPFGDGYTF

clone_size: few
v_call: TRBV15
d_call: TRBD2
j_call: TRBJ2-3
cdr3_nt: TGTGCCACCAGCTCAAGGACTAGCGGCACAGATACGCAGTATTTT
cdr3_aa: CATSSRTSGTDTQYF

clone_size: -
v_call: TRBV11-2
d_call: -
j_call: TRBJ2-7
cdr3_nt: TGTGCCAGCAGCTTCTTTCTGGGAGGCTCCTACGAGCAGTACTTC
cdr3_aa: CASSFFLGGSYEQYF

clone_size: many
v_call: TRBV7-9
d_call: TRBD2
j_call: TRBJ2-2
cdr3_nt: TGTGCCAGCAGCTTTGCGGGGGGGAGCACCGGGGAGCTGTTTTTT
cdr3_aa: CASSFAGGSTGELFF

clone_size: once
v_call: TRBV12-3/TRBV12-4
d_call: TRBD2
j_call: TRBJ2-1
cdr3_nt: TGTGCCAGCAGTTTAGCTAGCGGGCTCTACAATGAGCAGTTCTTC
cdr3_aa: CASSLASGLYNEQFF

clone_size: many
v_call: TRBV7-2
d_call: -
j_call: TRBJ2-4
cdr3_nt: TGTGCCAGCAGCTTAGGGGGAAACCTAGCCAAAAACATTCAGTACTTC
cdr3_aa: CASSLGGNLAKNIQYF

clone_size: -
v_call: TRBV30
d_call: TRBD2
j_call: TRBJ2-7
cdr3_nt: TGTGCCTGGAGCGGAACTAGCGGGGGCTACGAGCAGTACTTC
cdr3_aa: CAWSGTSGGYEQYF

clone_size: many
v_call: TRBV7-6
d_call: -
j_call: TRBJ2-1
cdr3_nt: TGTGCCAGCAGCCCCCTTGGGAGCTCCTACAATGAGCAGTTCTTC
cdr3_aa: CASSPLGSSYNEQFF

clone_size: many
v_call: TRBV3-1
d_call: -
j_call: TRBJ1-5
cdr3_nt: TGTGCCAGCAGCCAAGATATTTCCAGCAATCAGCCCCAGCATTTT
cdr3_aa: CASSQDISSNQPQHF

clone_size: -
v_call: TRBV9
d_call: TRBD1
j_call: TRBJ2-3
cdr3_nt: TGTGCCAGCAGCGAGGACAGGACTAGCACAGATACGCAGTATTTT
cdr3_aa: CASSEDRTSTDTQYF

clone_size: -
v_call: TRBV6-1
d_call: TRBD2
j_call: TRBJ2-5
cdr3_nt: TGTGCCAGCAGCTACCATGAGCGGGGGCAAGAGACCCAGTACTTC
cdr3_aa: CASSYHERGQETQYF

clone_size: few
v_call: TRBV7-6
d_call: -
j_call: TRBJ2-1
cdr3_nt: TGTGCCAGCAGCTCCCTTGACTCCGGGACGGGATACAATGAGCAGTTCTTC
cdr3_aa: CASSSLDSGTGYNEQFF

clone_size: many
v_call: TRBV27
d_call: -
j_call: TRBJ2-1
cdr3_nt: TGTGCCAGCAGTGGGACTTCCTACAATGAGCAGTTCTTC
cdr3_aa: CASSGTSYNEQFF

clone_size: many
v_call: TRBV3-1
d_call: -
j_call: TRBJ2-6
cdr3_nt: TGTGCCAGCAGCCAAGATTTACAGGGCTTGCTCCCTGGGGCCAACGTCCTGACTTTC
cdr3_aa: CASSQDLQGLLPGANVLTF

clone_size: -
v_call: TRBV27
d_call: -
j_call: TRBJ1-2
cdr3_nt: TGTGCCAGCAGTTTCACAGGCCAAGGGGATCGCTACACCTTC
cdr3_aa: CASSFTGQGDRYTF

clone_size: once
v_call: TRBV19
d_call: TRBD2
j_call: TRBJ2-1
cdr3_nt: TGTGCCAGCACGACTAGCGGGGGGGCATTGTACAATGAGCAGTTCTTC
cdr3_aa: CASTTSGGALYNEQFF

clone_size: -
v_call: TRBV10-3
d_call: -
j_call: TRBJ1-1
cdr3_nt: TGTGCCATCAGTGGAGGACACGTGAACACTGAAGCTTTCTTT
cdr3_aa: CAISGGHVNTEAFF

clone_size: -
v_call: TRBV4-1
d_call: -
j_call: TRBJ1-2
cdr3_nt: TGCGCCAGCAGCCAAGATGGGGCAGGGCTATATGGCTACACCTTC
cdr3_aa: CASSQDGAGLYGYTF

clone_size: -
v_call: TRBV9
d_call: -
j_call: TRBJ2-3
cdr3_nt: TGTGCCAGCAGCGTAGATGGAGGGCTAGCAGATACGCAGTATTTT
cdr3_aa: CASSVDGGLADTQYF

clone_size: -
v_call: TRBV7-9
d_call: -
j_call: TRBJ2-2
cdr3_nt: TGTGCCAACCCGGGACAGAACACCGGGGAGCTGTTTTTT
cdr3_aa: CANPGQNTGELFF

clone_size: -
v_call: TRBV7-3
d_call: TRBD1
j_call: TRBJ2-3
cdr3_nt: TGTGCCAGCAGCTACACAGGGGCCGCAGATACGCAGTATTTT
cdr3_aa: CASSYTGAADTQYF

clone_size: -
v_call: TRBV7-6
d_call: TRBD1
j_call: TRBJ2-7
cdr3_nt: TGTGCCAGCAGCCCCGGGACAGGGACCTACGAGCAGTACTTC
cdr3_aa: CASSPGTGTYEQYF

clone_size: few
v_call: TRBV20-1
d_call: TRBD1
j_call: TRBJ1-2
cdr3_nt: TGCAGTGCTAGAGCAGGGGGCTATGGCTACACCTTC
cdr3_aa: CSARAGGYGYTF

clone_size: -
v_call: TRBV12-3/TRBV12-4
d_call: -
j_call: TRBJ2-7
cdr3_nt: TGTGCCAGCAGTTTGGGTTTTTTCTACGAGCAGTACTTC
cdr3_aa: CASSLGFFYEQYF

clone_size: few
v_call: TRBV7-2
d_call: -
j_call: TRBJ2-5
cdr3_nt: TGTGCCAGCAGCTTTGGTGTAGCAAGTCTGTTGGAGACCCAGTACTTC
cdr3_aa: CASSFGVASLLETQYF

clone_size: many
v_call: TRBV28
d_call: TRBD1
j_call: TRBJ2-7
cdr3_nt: TGTGCCAGCACTTGGACAGGGGGTTTTGAGTACTTC
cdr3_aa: CASTWTGGFEYF

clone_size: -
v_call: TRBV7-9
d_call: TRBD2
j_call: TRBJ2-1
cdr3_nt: TGTGCCATCGAGACTAGCGGGGGCCTTTCCTACAATGAGCAGTTCTTC
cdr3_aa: CAIETSGGLSYNEQFF

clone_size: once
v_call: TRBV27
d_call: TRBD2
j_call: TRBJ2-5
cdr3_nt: TGTGCCACCCGCCGGCTAGCGGGGGTAACAGGTCAAGAGACCCAGTACTTC
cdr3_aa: CATRRLAGVTGQETQYF

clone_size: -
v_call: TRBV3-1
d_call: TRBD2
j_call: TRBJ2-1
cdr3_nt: TGTGCCAGCAGCCAGGTTTTTTCAACTAGCGGGTTTAACAATGAGCAGTTCTTC
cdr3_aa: CASSQVFSTSGFNNEQFF

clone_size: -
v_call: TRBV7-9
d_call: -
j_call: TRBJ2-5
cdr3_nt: TGTGCCAGCAGCCCGGGACTGTGGGAGACCCAGTACTTC
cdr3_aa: CASSPGLWETQYF

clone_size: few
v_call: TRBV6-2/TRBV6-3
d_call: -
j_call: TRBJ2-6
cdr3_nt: TGTGCCAGCAGTTATGATCCCTCTGGGGCCAACGTCCTGACTTTC
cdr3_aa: CASSYDPSGANVLTF

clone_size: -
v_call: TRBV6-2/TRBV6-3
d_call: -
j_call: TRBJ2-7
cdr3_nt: TGTGCCAGCAGCCCAGGGGTCTCTCGGCACTTCGAGCAGTACTTC
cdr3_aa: CASSPGVSRHFEQYF

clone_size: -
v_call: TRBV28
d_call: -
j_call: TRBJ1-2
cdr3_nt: TGTGCCAGCACCTCTTTTGGGGGGGGCTTATATGGCTACACCTTC
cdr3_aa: CASTSFGGGLYGYTF